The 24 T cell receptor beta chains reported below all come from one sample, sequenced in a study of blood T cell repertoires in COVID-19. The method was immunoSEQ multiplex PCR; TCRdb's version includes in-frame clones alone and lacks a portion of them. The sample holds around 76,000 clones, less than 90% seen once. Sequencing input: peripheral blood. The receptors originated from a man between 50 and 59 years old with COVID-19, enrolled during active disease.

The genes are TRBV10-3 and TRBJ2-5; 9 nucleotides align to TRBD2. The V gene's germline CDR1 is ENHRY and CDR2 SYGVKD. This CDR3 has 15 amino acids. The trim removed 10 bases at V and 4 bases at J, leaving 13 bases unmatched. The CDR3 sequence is CATVKAGGGGETQYF. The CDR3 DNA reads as TGTGCCACCGTAAAAGCGGGAGGAGGGGGAGAGACCCAGTACTTC.

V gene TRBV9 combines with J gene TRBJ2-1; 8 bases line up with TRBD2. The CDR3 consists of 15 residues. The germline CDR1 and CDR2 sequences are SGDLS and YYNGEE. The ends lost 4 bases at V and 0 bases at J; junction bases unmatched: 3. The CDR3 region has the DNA TGTGCCAGCAGCCCAAGCGGGAGCTCCTACAATGAGCAGTTCTTC. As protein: CASSPSGSSYNEQFF.

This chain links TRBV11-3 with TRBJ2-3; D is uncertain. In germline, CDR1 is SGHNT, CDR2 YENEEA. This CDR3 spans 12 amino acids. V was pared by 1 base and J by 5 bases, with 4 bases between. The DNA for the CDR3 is TGTGCCAGCAGCTTAGGAGGAGATACGCAGTATTTT. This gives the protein CASSLGGDTQYF.

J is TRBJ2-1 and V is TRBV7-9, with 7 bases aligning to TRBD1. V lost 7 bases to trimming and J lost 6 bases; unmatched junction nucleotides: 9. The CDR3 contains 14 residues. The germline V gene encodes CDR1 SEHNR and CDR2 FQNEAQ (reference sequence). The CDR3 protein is CASTETGQVNEQFF. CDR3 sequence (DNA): TGTGCCAGCACCGAAACCGGACAGGTCAATGAGCAGTTCTTC.

The CDR3 loop reads CASSPNTGVTNEKLFF. CDR3 coding DNA: TGTGCCAGCTCACCAAATACAGGGGTTACTAATGAAAAACTGTTTTTT. The chain couples TRBV18 to TRBJ1-4; 7 positions agree with TRBD1. CDR1 is KGHSH and CDR2 is LQKENI in the germline V gene. CDR3 length: 16 residues. The V gene end was trimmed by 2 bases and the J gene end by 2 bases; junction bases not matched to a gene: 5.

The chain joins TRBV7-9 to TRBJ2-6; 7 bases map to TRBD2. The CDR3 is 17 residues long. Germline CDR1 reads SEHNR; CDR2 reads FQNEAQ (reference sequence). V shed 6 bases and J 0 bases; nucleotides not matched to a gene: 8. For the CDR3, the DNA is TGTGCCAGCAGTCCCATGGGCGGGGGCTCTGGGGCCAACGTCCTGACTTTC. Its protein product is CASSPMGGGSGANVLTF.

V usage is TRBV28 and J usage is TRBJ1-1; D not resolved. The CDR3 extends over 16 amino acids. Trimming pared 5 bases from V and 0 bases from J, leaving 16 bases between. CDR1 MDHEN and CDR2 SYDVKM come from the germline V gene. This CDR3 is CASSAPDGGMNTEAFF. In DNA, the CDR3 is TGTGCCAGCAGTGCCCCGGACGGCGGGATGAACACTGAAGCTTTCTTT.

CDR3 residues: CASSPLGQGVEKNIQYF. DNA of the CDR3: TGTGCCAGCAGCCCACTGGGGCAGGGGGTGGAAAAAAACATTCAGTACTTC. The genes are TRBV7-8 and TRBJ2-4, with 7 nucleotides matching TRBD1. Germline V CDR1 and CDR2: SGHVS, FQNEAQ. The CDR3 has 17 residues. J was trimmed by 4 bases and V by 5 bases; bases with no gene match: 14.

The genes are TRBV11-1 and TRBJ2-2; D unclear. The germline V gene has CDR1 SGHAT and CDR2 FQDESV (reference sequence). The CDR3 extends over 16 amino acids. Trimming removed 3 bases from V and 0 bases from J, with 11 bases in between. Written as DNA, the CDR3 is TGTGCCAGCAGCTTCAACCCTACAGCGAACACCGGGGAGCTGTTTTTT. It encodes CASSFNPTANTGELFF.

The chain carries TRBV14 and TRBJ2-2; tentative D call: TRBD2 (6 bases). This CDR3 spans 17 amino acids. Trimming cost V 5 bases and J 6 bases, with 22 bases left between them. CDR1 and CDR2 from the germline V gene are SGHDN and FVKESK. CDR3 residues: CASSSPRILATPGELFF. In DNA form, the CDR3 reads TGTGCCAGCAGCTCACCCCGGATACTAGCTACGCCCGGGGAGCTGTTTTTT.

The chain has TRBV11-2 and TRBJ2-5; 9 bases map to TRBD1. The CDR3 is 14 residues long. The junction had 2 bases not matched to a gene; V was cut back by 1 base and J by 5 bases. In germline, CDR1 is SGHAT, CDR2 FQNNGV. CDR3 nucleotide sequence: TGTGCCAGCAGCTTAGCGACAGGGGGTGAGACCCAGTACTTC. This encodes CASSLATGGETQYF.

The CDR3 here is CASSPLGGSNTEAFF. The DNA for the CDR3 is TGTGCCAGCAGCCCCTTAGGGGGTAGTAACACTGAAGCTTTCTTT. The chain is built from TRBV5-6 and TRBJ1-1; tentative D call: TRBD1 (6 bases). The CDR3 is made up of 15 amino acids. Germline CDR1 is SGHDT and CDR2 is YYEEEE. The V gene lost 4 bases and the J gene lost 2 bases, with 15 bases spanning the gap. The variable domain in full, with the rest retrieved from reference TRBV5-6 and TRBJ1-1, is DAGVTQSPTHLIKTRGQQVTLRCSPKSGHDTVSWYQQALGQGPQFIFQYYEEEERQRGNFPDRFSGHQFPNYSSELNVNALLLGDSALYLCASSPLGGSNTEAFFGQGTRLTVV.

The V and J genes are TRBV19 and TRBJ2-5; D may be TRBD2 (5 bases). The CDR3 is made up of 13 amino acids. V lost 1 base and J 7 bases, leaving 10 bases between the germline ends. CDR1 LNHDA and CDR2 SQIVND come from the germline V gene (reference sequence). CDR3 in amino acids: CASSIASRGTQYF. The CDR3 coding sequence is TGTGCCAGTAGTATAGCTTCCCGGGGGACCCAGTACTTC.

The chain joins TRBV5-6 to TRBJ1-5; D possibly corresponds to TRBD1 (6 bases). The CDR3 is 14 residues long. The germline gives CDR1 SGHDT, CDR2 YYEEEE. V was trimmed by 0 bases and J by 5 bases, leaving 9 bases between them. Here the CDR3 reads CASSLARGDQPQHF. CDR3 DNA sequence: TGTGCCAGCAGCTTGGCCAGGGGTGATCAGCCCCAGCATTTT.

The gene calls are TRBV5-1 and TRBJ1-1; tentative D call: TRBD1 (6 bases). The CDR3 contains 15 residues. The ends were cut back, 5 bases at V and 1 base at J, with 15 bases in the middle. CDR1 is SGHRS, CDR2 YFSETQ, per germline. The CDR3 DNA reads TGCGCCAGCAGGAGGGGCGACAGGCGGAACACTGAAGCTTTCTTT. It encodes CASRRGDRRNTEAFF. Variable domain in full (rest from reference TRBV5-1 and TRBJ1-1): KAGVTQTPRYLIKTRGQQVTLSCSPISGHRSVSWYQQTPGQGLQFLFEYFSETQRNKGNFPGRFSGRQFSNSRSEMNVSTLELGDSALYLCASRRGDRRNTEAFFGQGTRLTVV.

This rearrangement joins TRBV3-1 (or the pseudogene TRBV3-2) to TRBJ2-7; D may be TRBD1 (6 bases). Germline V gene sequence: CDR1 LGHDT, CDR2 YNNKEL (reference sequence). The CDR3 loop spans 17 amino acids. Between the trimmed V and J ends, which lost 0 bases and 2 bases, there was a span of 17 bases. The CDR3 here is CASSQDVGVRGTYEQYF. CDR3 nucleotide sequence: TGTGCCAGCAGCCAAGATGTTGGTGTCAGGGGTACCTACGAGCAGTACTTC.

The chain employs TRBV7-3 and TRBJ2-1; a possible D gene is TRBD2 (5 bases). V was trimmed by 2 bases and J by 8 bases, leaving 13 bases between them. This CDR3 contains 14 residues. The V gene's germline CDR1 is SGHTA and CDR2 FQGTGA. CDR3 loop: CASSLGSSSDEQFF. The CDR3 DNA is TGTGCCAGCAGCTTAGGGAGTAGCAGCGATGAGCAGTTCTTC.

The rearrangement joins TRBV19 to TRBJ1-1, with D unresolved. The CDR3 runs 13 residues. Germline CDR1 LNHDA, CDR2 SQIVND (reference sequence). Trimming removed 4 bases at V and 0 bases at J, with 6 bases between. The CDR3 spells CASSSQMNTEAFF. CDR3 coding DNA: TGTGCCAGTAGTAGTCAGATGAACACTGAAGCTTTCTTT.

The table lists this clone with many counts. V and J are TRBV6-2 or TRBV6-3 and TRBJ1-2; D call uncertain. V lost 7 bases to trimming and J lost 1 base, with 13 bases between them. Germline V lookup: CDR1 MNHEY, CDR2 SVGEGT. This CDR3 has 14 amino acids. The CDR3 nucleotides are TGTGCCAGCAACCCGACGGAGAATAACTATGGCTACACCTTC. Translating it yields CASNPTENNYGYTF.

Here the CDR3 reads CASSLGAGSTDTQYF. The CDR3 DNA sequence: TGTGCCAGCAGCCTGGGAGCGGGATCCACAGATACGCAGTATTTT. The chain is built from TRBV28 and TRBJ2-3; TRBD2 agrees at 7 bases. This CDR3 has 15 amino acids. With 6 bases clipped from V and 2 bases from J, the junction kept 8 bases outside the gene matches. Germline CDR1 and CDR2: MDHEN and SYDVKM.

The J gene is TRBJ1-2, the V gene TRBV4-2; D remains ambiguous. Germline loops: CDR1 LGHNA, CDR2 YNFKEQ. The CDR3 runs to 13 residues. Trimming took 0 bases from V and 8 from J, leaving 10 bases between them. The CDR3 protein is CASSQERSSGYTF. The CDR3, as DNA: TGTGCCAGCAGCCAAGAGAGGAGCTCGGGCTACACCTTC.

The chain's CDR3 is CASSYYSSGTGVSKVPEAFF. DNA for the CDR3: TGTGCCAGCAGTTACTATTCTTCGGGGACAGGGGTCTCGAAGGTCCCTGAAGCTTTCTTT. V is TRBV6-2 or TRBV6-3 and J is TRBJ1-1, with TRBD1 identical over 10 bases. Trimming cost V 1 base and J 6 bases; bases outside gene matches: 20. The CDR3 is 20 residues long. In germline, CDR1 is MNHEY, CDR2 SVGEGT.

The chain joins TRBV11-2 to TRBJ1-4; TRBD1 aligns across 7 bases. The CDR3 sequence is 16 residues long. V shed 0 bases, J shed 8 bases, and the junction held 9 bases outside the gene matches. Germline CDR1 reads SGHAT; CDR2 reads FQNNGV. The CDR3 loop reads CASSLDLTGSGEKLFF. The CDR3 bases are TGTGCCAGCAGCTTAGACCTGACAGGGTCCGGGGAAAAACTGTTTTTT.

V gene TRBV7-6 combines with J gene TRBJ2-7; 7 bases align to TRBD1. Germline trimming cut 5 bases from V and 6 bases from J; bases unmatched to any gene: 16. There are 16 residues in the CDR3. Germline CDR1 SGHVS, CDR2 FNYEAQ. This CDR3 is CASSPDPGTASVEQYF. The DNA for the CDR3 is TGTGCCAGCAGCCCGGATCCCGGGACAGCCAGCGTCGAGCAGTACTTC.